A single sample gave rise to the 14 T cell receptor beta chains below, sequenced in a study of cytomegalovirus exposure and HLA in healthy donors. Profiled with immunoSEQ multiplex PCR; TCRdb holds only in-frame clones, not every one. The sample includes approximately 70,000 clones, approximately 94% of them seen just once. Source material: PBMCs. Receptors originate from a woman younger than 35 in good health and CMV-seropositive.

The chain is built from TRBV4-2 and TRBJ2-1; TRBD2 agrees at 11 bases. Germline assignment: CDR1 LGHNA and CDR2 YNFKEQ. The CDR3 sequence is 17 residues long. Unmatched junction bases numbered 16, after V lost 3 bases and J lost 12 bases. The CDR3 bases are TGTGCCAGCAGCCACATACCCTCAAGGACTAGCGGGTACGGGCAGTTCTTC. It encodes CASSHIPSRTSGYGQFF.

The gene calls are TRBV29-1 and TRBJ1-4; 8 positions match TRBD1. The ends lost 7 bases at V and 8 bases at J; junction bases unmatched: 9. In germline, CDR1 is SQVTM, CDR2 ANQGSEA. The CDR3 runs to 13 residues. CDR3 coding DNA: TGCAGCGCAACCGGGACAGGTGGGGAAAAACTGTTTTTT. Translating it yields CSATGTGGEKLFF.

The chain employs TRBV6-5 and TRBJ2-1; D gene ambiguous. Deletions cut 2 bases from V and 5 bases from J, with 7 bases between. CDR1 and CDR2 (germline): MNHEY, SVGAGI. CDR3 length: 13 amino acids. CDR3 in amino acids: CASSYSLNNEQFF. The CDR3 bases are TGTGCCAGCAGTTACAGCCTCAACAATGAGCAGTTCTTC.

This chain links TRBV21-1 with TRBJ1-3; the table's TRBD1 call for D was not verified on the DNA. TRBV21-1 is a pseudogene segment. CDR3 length: 14 residues. CDR3 DNA: TGTGCCAGCAGCCCACAGGGAGACGGAAACACCATATATTTT. It encodes CASSPQGDGNTIYF.

The J gene is TRBJ2-5, the V gene TRBV13, with D perhaps TRBD2 (5 bases). The CDR3 has 13 residues. Germline lookup yields CDR1 PRHDT and CDR2 FYEKMQ (reference sequence). Trimming removed 0 bases from V and 3 bases from J, with 5 bases in between. DNA for the CDR3: TGTGCCAGCAGCTTAGGACTAGAAGAGACCCAGTACTTC. Translation: CASSLGLEETQYF.

V is TRBV7-8 and J is TRBJ2-7, with D possibly matching TRBD2 (6 bases). The germline gives CDR1 SGHVS, CDR2 FQNEAQ. The CDR3 has 14 amino acids. V lost 2 bases and J lost 2, with 10 bases in between. CDR3 region: CASSLSGEPYEQYF. The CDR3 DNA reads as TGTGCCAGCAGCTTATCGGGGGAGCCCTACGAGCAGTACTTC.

This sequence joins TRBV29-1 and TRBJ1-1, with 7 nucleotides matching TRBD1. V dropped 0 bases and J dropped 5; count of bases not matched to a gene: 9. The CDR3 is 15 amino acids. The germline V gene has CDR1 SQVTM and CDR2 ANQGSEA. The CDR3 nucleotides are TGCAGCGTTGAAGAGGCGGCAGGGGGGCGGACTGAAGCTTTCTTT. Its protein product is CSVEEAAGGRTEAFF.

The chain is built from TRBV7-2 and TRBJ2-5; D unresolved. This CDR3 spans 12 amino acids. The V end lost 5 bases, the J end lost 0 bases, and 4 bases lay between the germline ends. Germline values: CDR1 SGHTA, CDR2 FQGNSA. The CDR3 coding sequence is TGTGCCAGCAGCCCATACCAAGAGACCCAGTACTTC. The encoded protein is CASSPYQETQYF.

The rearrangement uses TRBV30 and TRBJ2-7; TRBD2 matches at 7 bases. V gave up 3 bases and J gave up 4 bases; unmatched junction bases: 12. The germline V gene has CDR1 GTSNPN and CDR2 SVGIG (reference sequence). The CDR3 is 15 residues long. CDR3 nucleotides: TGTGCCTGGAGCGGGCGGGACTATCGAATATACGAGCAGTACTTC. This sequence encodes CAWSGRDYRIYEQYF.

The rearrangement links TRBV2 to TRBJ2-1; 8 bases line up with TRBD2. Trimming at V came to 8 bases and at J to 7 bases, leaving 16 bases not matched to a gene. The CDR3 has 16 residues. Germline CDR1 SNHLY, CDR2 FYNNEI. CDR3 DNA: TGTGCCAGCTTACCCCCTCCGGGGGGGCCGGGGAATGAGCAGTTCTTC. It translates to CASLPPPGGPGNEQFF.

This rearrangement joins TRBV11-2 to TRBJ2-5; D remains ambiguous. Trimming shortened V by 6 bases and J by 1 base, and 15 bases separated the two germline ends. This CDR3 is 15 amino acids long. Germline values: CDR1 SGHAT, CDR2 FQNNGV. The CDR3: CASRSNPVFQETQYF. For the CDR3, the DNA is TGTGCCAGCAGATCAAATCCGGTTTTCCAAGAGACCCAGTACTTC.

The J gene is TRBJ2-2, the V gene TRBV5-1; D possibly corresponds to TRBD1 (5 bases). Trimming stripped 4 bases from V and 0 bases from J, with 10 bases between. CDR1 is SGHRS and CDR2 is YFSETQ in the germline V gene. This CDR3 has 15 amino acids. The CDR3 DNA follows: TGCGCCAGCAGCCCCGGCAGGGCGAACACCGGGGAGCTGTTTTTT. This translates into CASSPGRANTGELFF.

The table lists this clone with a count of one. This chain joins TRBV15 and TRBJ2-3, with TRBD2 as a possible D gene (5 bases). Looked up from germline, CDR1 is LNHNV and CDR2 is YYDKDF (reference sequence). V was cut by 0 bases and J by 0 bases, with 13 bases left in between. The CDR3 is 17 amino acids. CDR3 protein: CATSRDVSGTSTDTQYF. The CDR3 DNA sequence: TGTGCCACCAGCAGAGATGTCAGCGGAACTAGCACAGATACGCAGTATTTT.

CDR3: CASSHDILQVYEQYF. The CDR3 nucleotides read TGTGCCAGCAGTCACGACATACTACAGGTTTACGAGCAGTACTTC. V and J are TRBV2 and TRBJ2-7; perhaps TRBD1 as D (5 bases). V was cut by 5 bases and J by 4 bases, with 18 bases left in between. CDR1 is SNHLY, CDR2 FYNNEI, per germline. The CDR3 totals 15 residues.